The entry below gives a single T cell receptor (beta chain) sequence along with its context. Its antigen is currently unknown. This sample was included in a study of PD-1 blockade in classical Hodgkin lymphoma. Findings of the study overall: By cycle point C4D1, TCR diversity had risen significantly in CD4+ cells (but not CD8+ cells). Complete responders had baseline diversity similar to newly diagnosed patients. Newly diagnosed patients reportedly had lower baseline TCR diversity than healthy donors.

The germline CDR1 and CDR2 sequences are KGHSH and LQKENI. The length of the CDR3 is 17 residues. With 3 bases removed from V and 0 bases from J, the gap between germline ends came to 14 bases. All trial patients relapsed after autologous stem cell transplantation. Classifying best responses yielded complete response, partial response or progressive disease. Assay used: immunoSEQ multiplex PCR; TCRdb lists only in-frame clones, some missing. Seen here are about 150,000 clones, under 85% observed once, and the top ten hold 7.5% to 10%. The sequencing here drew on peripheral blood mononuclear cells (PBMCs), taken before the second cycle of nivolumab. The source is a human donor with classical Hodgkin lymphoma. The chain couples TRBV18 to TRBJ1-4; possibly TRBD1 for D (6 bases). CDR3 nucleotides: TGTGCCAGCTCACCGCCAGGGGTAGTTGCAACTAATGAAAAACTGTTTTTT. Protein: CASSPPGVVATNEKLFF.